This T cell receptor beta chain came from a study of cytomegalovirus exposure and HLA in healthy donors. Findings of the study overall: Relative to the 666-donor mean, N-insertions were reportedly fewer in an Asian-associated ancestry cluster in a later analysis. When analyzed later, the rates of TCR association showed variation by HLA locus, with DRB1 the most and HLA-C the fewest.

This PCR relied on a set of 60 Vbeta primers and 13 Jbeta primers. Profiled with immunoSEQ multiplex PCR; TCRdb holds only in-frame clones, not every one. This repertoire shows 85,000 to 100,000 clones, around 74% found once; its top ten account for roughly 6.6%. The J segment lost 9 bases and the V segment lost 9 bases, leaving 6 bases of the junction unmatched. Germline V CDR1 and CDR2: LNHDA, SQIVND (reference sequence). The CDR3 has 13 residues. A single count supports this clone. Its antigen remains unknown. The chain combines TRBV19 with TRBJ1-6; 9 bases match TRBD1. The receptor was derived from a man aged 50-60 years in good health and CMV-seropositive. Sequences were obtained from PBMCs. The CDR3 region has the DNA TGTGCCAGCCGGGACAGGGAACTTTCACCCCTCCACTTT. Translated, it gives CASRDRELSPLHF. The variable domain in full, with the rest retrieved from reference TRBV19 and TRBJ1-6, is DGGITQSPKYLFRKEGQNVTLSCEQNLNHDAMYWYRQDPGQGLRLIYYSQIVNDFQKGDIAEGYSVSREKKESFPLTVTSAQKNPTAFYLCASRDRELSPLHFGNGTRLTVT.